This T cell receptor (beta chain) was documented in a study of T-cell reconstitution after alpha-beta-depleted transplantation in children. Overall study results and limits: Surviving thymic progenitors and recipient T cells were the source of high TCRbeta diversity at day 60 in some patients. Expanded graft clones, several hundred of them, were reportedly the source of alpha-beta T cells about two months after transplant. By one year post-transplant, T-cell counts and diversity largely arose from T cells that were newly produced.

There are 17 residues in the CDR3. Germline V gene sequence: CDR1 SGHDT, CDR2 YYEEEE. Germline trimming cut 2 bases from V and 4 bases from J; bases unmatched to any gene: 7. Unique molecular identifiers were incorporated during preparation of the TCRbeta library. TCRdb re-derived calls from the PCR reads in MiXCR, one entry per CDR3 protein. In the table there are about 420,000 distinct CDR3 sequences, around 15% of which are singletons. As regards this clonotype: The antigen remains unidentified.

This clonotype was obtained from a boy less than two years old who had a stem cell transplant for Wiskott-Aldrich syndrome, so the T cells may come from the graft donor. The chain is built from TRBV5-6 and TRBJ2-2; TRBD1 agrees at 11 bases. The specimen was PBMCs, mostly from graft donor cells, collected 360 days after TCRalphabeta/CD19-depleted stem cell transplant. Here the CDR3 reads CASSFDRTGGVTGELFF. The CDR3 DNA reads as TGTGCCAGCAGCTTTGACAGGACAGGGGGCGTCACCGGGGAGCTGTTTTTT.